This T cell receptor beta chain was identified in a study of shared clonotypes between healthy human individuals. Study-level information: Researchers assigned three CD4 naive, three CD4 memory, two CD8 naive and one CD8 memory plate to each donor.

Here immunoSEQ multiplex PCR was the method, and the copy in TCRdb shows in-frame clones only, minus some. This sample yields about 980,000 clones, of which 70% to 85% are seen a single time; about 1.5% belongs to the top ten. Study results and caveats: Inspection by rarefaction showed sorted-subset sequencing to be incomplete despite large depth.

Details on this clone: Its antigen is still unknown.

The CDR3 length is 15 residues. Per germline, CDR1 SGDLS and CDR2 YYNGEE. The J segment lost 6 bases and the V segment lost 2 bases, leaving 8 bases of the junction unmatched. The gene calls are TRBV9 and TRBJ1-2, with TRBD1 identical over 9 bases. The sequence was collected from a man aged 18 to 30 in good health. The sample was memory CD4+ T cells sorted from blood. As to subset: CD45RA-negative fraction. The CDR3 reads CASSVGTGKANGYTF. CDR3 nucleotide sequence: TGTGCCAGCAGCGTGGGGACAGGGAAAGCCAATGGCTACACCTTC. The complete variable domain, with remaining parts taken from reference TRBV9 and TRBJ1-2, reads DSGVTQTPKHLITATGQRVTLRCSPRSGDLSVYWYQQSLDQGLQFLIQYYNGEERAKGNILERFSAQQFPDLHSELNLSSLELGDSALYFCASSVGTGKANGYTFGSGTRLTVV.